This T cell receptor (beta chain) was observed in a study of cytomegalovirus exposure and HLA in healthy donors. At the level of the study: Out of fewer than 400 genotyped donors, roughly 80% belonged to the Caucasian-associated ancestry cluster.

Concerning this clone: Its cognate antigen is unknown.

Study-wide results and limits: The CMV antigen specificity of a few CMV-associated chains was confirmed through in vitro analysis. Researchers reported in a later analysis that a missense DCLRE1C variant was tied to TCR beta V- and J-gene trimming.

This CDR3 has 14 residues. Germline CDR1 reads SEHNR; CDR2 reads FQNEAQ (reference sequence). Trimming at V came to 6 bases and at J to 6 bases, leaving 6 bases not matched to a gene. Both 60 Vbeta primers and 13 Jbeta primers went into the PCR. The protocol was immunoSEQ multiplex PCR, while the TCRdb copy is restricted to in-frame clones and leaves out a portion. The table has approximately 110,000 clones, roughly 71% seen once; the top ten hold roughly 5.3%. What was sequenced was PBMCs. V and J are TRBV7-9 and TRBJ2-1; 9 bases align to TRBD2. The receptor was derived from a woman in her 70s in good health and CMV-seropositive. CDR3 sequence: CASSLSGGTNEQFF. CDR3 nucleotide sequence: TGTGCCAGCAGTCTTAGCGGGGGAACCAATGAGCAGTTCTTC. Combining the CDR3 with reference TRBV7-9 and TRBJ2-1 gives the whole variable domain DTGVSQNPRHKITKRGQNVTFRCDPISEHNRLYWYRQTLGQGPEFLTYFQNEAQLEKSRLLSDRFSAERPKGSFSTLEIQRTEQGDSAMYLCASSLSGGTNEQFFGPGTRLTVL.